The 27 T cell receptor beta chains reported below all come from one sample, sequenced in a study of blood T cell repertoires in COVID-19. TCRdb's table, derived via immunoSEQ multiplex PCR, lists solely in-frame clones and lacks some. The sample shows 200,000 to 250,000 clones, roughly nine tenths of them seen only once. Sequenced: peripheral blood. These receptors all come from a man in his sixties with COVID-19, enrolled during active disease.

This clone appeared a few times. The V call is TRBV19, the J call TRBJ1-1; D is uncertain. The V and J ends lost 2 bases and 2 bases respectively, with 12 bases between them. In germline, CDR1 is LNHDA, CDR2 SQIVND (reference sequence). The CDR3 totals 15 residues. In nucleotides, the CDR3 is TGTGCCAGTAGTATAAACGTCATTGGCAACACTGAAGCTTTCTTT. It yields the protein CASSINVIGNTEAFF.

V usage is TRBV15 and J usage is TRBJ1-1, with 9 nucleotides matching TRBD1. V was pared by 3 bases and J by 1 base, with 9 bases of the junction left unmatched. CDR3 length: 17 residues. Germline values: CDR1 LNHNV, CDR2 YYDKDF (reference sequence). The CDR3 loop is CATSRSGQGKRNTEAFF. DNA of the CDR3: TGTGCCACCAGCAGGAGCGGACAGGGGAAGAGGAACACTGAAGCTTTCTTT.

The V call is TRBV28, the J call TRBJ1-5; 8 positions match TRBD1. This CDR3 region has 18 residues. With 2 bases clipped from V and 0 bases from J, the junction kept 9 bases outside the gene matches. Germline V lookup: CDR1 MDHEN, CDR2 SYDVKM. CDR3 sequence: CASSLNGITGGSNQPQHF. In DNA, the CDR3 is TGTGCCAGCAGTTTAAATGGGATCACAGGGGGTAGCAATCAGCCCCAGCATTTT.

This chain joins TRBV5-4 and TRBJ1-1, with 7 bases that match TRBD1. Germline assignment: CDR1 SGHNT and CDR2 YYREEE (reference sequence). V lost 4 bases, J lost 4 bases, and 10 bases stayed unmatched. The CDR3 covers 15 residues. CDR3 region: CASSSNRGSVTEAFF. The CDR3 DNA sequence: TGTGCCAGCAGCAGTAACAGGGGAAGTGTCACTGAAGCTTTCTTT.

J is TRBJ2-2 and V is TRBV12-5, with 8 nucleotides matching TRBD2. Trimming cost V 5 bases and J 8 bases; bases outside gene matches: 13. Germline V gives CDR1 LGHNT, CDR2 FRNRAP. The CDR3 covers 16 residues. The CDR3 protein is CASGPGRGGPQGELFF. The CDR3 DNA sequence: TGTGCTAGTGGTCCGGGGCGCGGGGGGCCCCAAGGGGAGCTGTTTTTT. The whole variable domain, remainder taken from reference TRBV12-5 and TRBJ2-2, is DARVTQTPRHKVTEMGQEVTMRCQPILGHNTVFWYRQTMMQGLELLAYFRNRAPLDDSGMPKDRFSAEMPDATLATLKIQPSEPRDSAVYFCASGPGRGGPQGELFFGEGSRLTVL.

The chain has TRBV5-4 and TRBJ2-1, with 8 positions matching TRBD2. The germline V gene has CDR1 SGHNT and CDR2 YYREEE (reference sequence). This CDR3 contains 18 residues. After removal of 2 bases from V and 0 bases from J, the junction contained 10 bases not matched to a gene. The CDR3 loop is CASSLSIIAGSSYNEQFF. In DNA form, the CDR3 reads TGTGCCAGCAGCTTATCGATCATAGCGGGGAGCTCCTACAATGAGCAGTTCTTC.

The gene calls are TRBV12-1 and TRBJ2-1; TRBD2, the table's D call, was not compared with the DNA. TRBV12-1 is classified as a pseudogene. The length of the CDR3 is 17 residues. DNA of the CDR3: TGTGCCAGCAGCTTGGCCGGACTAGCGGGCTCCTACAATGAGCAGTTCTTC. Translated, it gives CASSLAGLAGSYNEQFF.

The chain uses TRBV29-1 and TRBJ1-1; 10 positions agree with TRBD1. V was clipped by 7 bases and J by 0 bases; unmatched bases: 8. In germline, CDR1 is SQVTM, CDR2 ANQGSEA. The CDR3 runs 15 residues. The CDR3 DNA sequence: TGCAGCGGATGGACAGGGGGTCTGCTGAACACTGAAGCTTTCTTT. It specifies CSGWTGGLLNTEAFF.

This chain joins TRBV30 and TRBJ1-2; 7 nucleotides agree with TRBD1. The CDR3 contains 17 residues. V shed 4 bases and J 3 bases; nucleotides not matched to a gene: 17. CDR1 GTSNPN and CDR2 SVGIG come from the germline V gene (reference sequence). CDR3: CAWMRGILIQGHYGYTF. The CDR3 nucleotides read TGTGCCTGGATGAGGGGGATTCTTATACAGGGGCACTATGGCTACACCTTC.

The chain is built from TRBV12-3 or TRBV12-4 and TRBJ1-1; D call uncertain. The CDR3 is made up of 11 amino acids. Trimming took off 6 bases at V and 5 bases at J, with 7 bases between the two ends. In nucleotides, the CDR3 is TGTGCCAGCAGACAAAGTACTGAAGCTTTCTTT. As protein: CASRQSTEAFF.

A few counts support this clone. The rearrangement joins TRBV6-5 to TRBJ2-1, with TRBD2 identical over 7 bases. With 2 bases clipped from V and 12 bases from J, the junction kept 10 bases outside the gene matches. This CDR3 is built from 14 residues. Per germline, CDR1 MNHEY and CDR2 SVGAGI. This CDR3 is CASSYRRGSIRQFF. The CDR3 nucleotides are TGTGCCAGCAGTTACCGGCGGGGGTCGATTCGGCAGTTCTTC.

This chain links TRBV7-3 with TRBJ2-1; 7 bases are shared with TRBD2. Germline CDR1 and CDR2: SGHTA and FQGTGA. Trimming removed 2 bases from V and 6 bases from J; junction bases left unmatched: 13. The CDR3 sequence is 17 residues long. The CDR3 DNA reads as TGTGCCAGCAGCTTATCCCCCGGGACTACCATACCCAATGAGCAGTTCTTC. Amino acids: CASSLSPGTTIPNEQFF.

The chain recombines TRBV3-1 (or the pseudogene TRBV3-2) with TRBJ1-1; weak D call: TRBD1 (6 bases). CDR3 size: 12 residues. The ends were cut back, 4 bases at V and 5 bases at J, with 8 bases in the middle. Germline CDR1 and CDR2: LGHDT and YNNKEL (reference sequence). The CDR3 bases are TGTGCCAGCAGCCGGGGGCAGACTGAAGCTTTCTTT. This encodes CASSRGQTEAFF.

J is TRBJ1-2 and V is TRBV2; a possible D gene is TRBD1 (5 bases). Germline V CDR1 and CDR2: SNHLY, FYNNEI. The CDR3 covers 13 residues. V shed 6 bases and J shed 6 bases, with 14 bases lying between them. In DNA, the CDR3 is TGTGCCAGCAGCAGGGTTTCCCAGGATGGCTACACCTTC. Translation: CASSRVSQDGYTF. The variable domain in full, completed from reference TRBV2 and TRBJ1-2, reads EPEVTQTPSHQVTQMGQEVILRCVPISNHLYFYWYRQILGQKVEFLVSFYNNEISEKSEIFDDQFSVERPDGSNFTLKIRSTKLEDSAMYFCASSRVSQDGYTFGSGTRLTVV.

This clone was recorded once. The rearrangement joins TRBV29-1 to TRBJ1-3, with no clear D. The ends were cut back, 4 bases at V and 1 base at J, with 5 bases in the middle. The CDR3 length is 12 residues. Germline V CDR1 and CDR2: SQVTM, ANQGSEA. In DNA, the CDR3 is TGCAGCGTTGTAATTTCTGGAAACACCATATATTTT. Its translation is CSVVISGNTIYF.

V is TRBV11-2 and J is TRBJ2-3, with a tentative D call TRBD1 (5 bases). CDR1 is SGHAT, CDR2 FQNNGV, per germline. The CDR3 extends over 13 amino acids. Trimming removed 7 bases at V and 5 bases at J, with 13 bases between. For the CDR3, the DNA is TGTGCCAGCACCCTCGGCAGGGTAGATACGCAGTATTTT. This translates into CASTLGRVDTQYF.

A remark on this clone: This same CDR3 is encoded by further DNA sequences in the sample. CDR3 sequence: CASSPRDRGYEQYF. CDR3 coding DNA: TGTGCCAGCTCACCACGAGACAGGGGCTACGAGCAGTACTTC. The chain has TRBV18 and TRBJ2-7, with 8 nucleotides matching TRBD1. In germline, CDR1 is KGHSH, CDR2 LQKENI. The CDR3 has 14 amino acids. The V segment lost 1 base and the J segment 3 bases; nucleotides outside the gene matches: 2. Using reference TRBV18 and TRBJ2-7 for the parts outside the CDR3, the full variable domain is NAGVMQNPRHLVRRRGQEARLRCSPMKGHSHVYWYRQLPEEGLKFMVYLQKENIIDESGMPKERFSAEFPKEGPSILRIQQVVRGDSAAYFCASSPRDRGYEQYFGPGTRLTVT.

The V call is TRBV21-1, the J call TRBJ2-3; no DNA check was done on the table's D call, TRBD2. TRBV21-1 is assigned pseudogene status. The CDR3 runs to 21 residues. CDR3 coding DNA: TGTGCCAGCAGCCCTGGGAAGGCCCCCCGCGATAGCGGGCCGAGCACAGATACGCAGTATTTT. Its translation: CASSPGKAPRDSGPSTDTQYF.

This chain connects TRBV18 to TRBJ1-2, with TRBD1 identical over 9 bases. With V trimmed by 4 bases and J by 2 bases, 2 bases remained unmatched. The germline gives CDR1 KGHSH, CDR2 LQKENI. The CDR3 covers 14 residues. The CDR3 DNA follows: TGTGCCAGCTCACGCGGGACAGGGAACTATGGCTACACCTTC. Protein product: CASSRGTGNYGYTF. Full variable domain (missing parts from reference TRBV18 and TRBJ1-2): NAGVMQNPRHLVRRRGQEARLRCSPMKGHSHVYWYRQLPEEGLKFMVYLQKENIIDESGMPKERFSAEFPKEGPSILRIQQVVRGDSAAYFCASSRGTGNYGYTFGSGTRLTVV.

The count of this clone is one. The chain recombines TRBV27 with TRBJ2-6, with 12 bases identical to TRBD1. The J segment lost 2 bases and the V segment lost 7 bases, leaving 12 bases of the junction unmatched. Germline V CDR1 and CDR2: MNHEY, SMNVEV (reference sequence). This CDR3 has 19 amino acids. DNA of the CDR3: TGTGCCAGCATTGCGTTTGGGGACAGGGGGCGGACTGGGGCCAACGTCCTGACTTTC. This codes for CASIAFGDRGRTGANVLTF.

V gene TRBV30 combines with J gene TRBJ1-2; 7 positions match TRBD1. Germline V gene lookup returns CDR1 GTSNPN and CDR2 SVGIG (reference sequence). This CDR3 has 13 amino acids. V lost 4 bases and J lost 4; bases outside the gene matches: 6. CDR3 amino acids: CAWTRQGTYGYTF. The CDR3 DNA follows: TGTGCCTGGACCAGACAGGGTACCTATGGCTACACCTTC. Combining the CDR3 with reference TRBV30 and TRBJ1-2 gives the whole variable domain SQTIHQWPATLVQPVGSPLSLECTVEGTSNPNLYWYRQAAGRGLQLLFYSVGIGQISSEVPQNLSASRPQDRQFILSSKKLLLSDSGFYLCAWTRQGTYGYTFGSGTRLTVV.

This rearrangement joins TRBV19 to TRBJ1-2; 7 bases map to TRBD1. The J segment lost 7 bases and the V segment lost 9 bases, leaving 11 bases of the junction unmatched. Per germline, CDR1 LNHDA and CDR2 SQIVND (reference sequence). CDR3 size: 13 residues. The CDR3 region is CASRGSGTGGYTF. Written as DNA, the CDR3 is TGTGCCAGCAGGGGGTCCGGGACCGGTGGCTACACCTTC. The whole variable domain, filled in from reference TRBV19 and TRBJ1-2, reads DGGITQSPKYLFRKEGQNVTLSCEQNLNHDAMYWYRQDPGQGLRLIYYSQIVNDFQKGDIAEGYSVSREKKESFPLTVTSAQKNPTAFYLCASRGSGTGGYTFGSGTRLTVV.

In this sample, this clone turned up a few times. This sequence joins TRBV15 and TRBJ1-2; D might be TRBD1 (6 bases). There are 15 residues in the CDR3. Germline-derived CDR1 and CDR2 are LNHNV and YYDKDF (reference sequence). V dropped 0 bases and J dropped 2 bases, with 10 bases sitting between them. The CDR3 sequence: CATSRDGQGNYGYTF. The CDR3 DNA reads TGTGCCACCAGCAGAGATGGCCAGGGGAACTATGGCTACACCTTC.

The genes are TRBV9 and TRBJ1-1, with D possibly TRBD1 on 6 matching bases. CDR1 is SGDLS, CDR2 YYNGEE, per germline. The CDR3 loop spans 16 amino acids. V lost 3 bases to trimming and J lost 4 bases, with 19 bases between them. The CDR3 DNA reads as TGTGCCAGCAGCGGCCCCAAAACAGGGATCGGCACTGAAGCTTTCTTT. Its protein is CASSGPKTGIGTEAFF. Full variable domain (remainder filled in from reference TRBV9 and TRBJ1-1): DSGVTQTPKHLITATGQRVTLRCSPRSGDLSVYWYQQSLDQGLQFLIQYYNGEERAKGNILERFSAQQFPDLHSELNLSSLELGDSALYFCASSGPKTGIGTEAFFGQGTRLTVV.

This clone occurred once. The CDR3, as DNA: TGCGCCAGCAGCCCACCGGGACTAGCCCTAGAGCAGTACTTC. Translation gives CASSPPGLALEQYF. The chain joins TRBV5-1 to TRBJ2-7; 9 nucleotides align to TRBD2. V trimming: 4 bases; J trimming: 7 bases; junction bases outside the gene matches: 9. The germline V gene encodes CDR1 SGHRS and CDR2 YFSETQ. The CDR3 spans 14 residues.

V and J are TRBV9 and TRBJ1-6, with unresolved D. V was trimmed by 0 bases and J by 4 bases, leaving 5 bases between them. The germline gives CDR1 SGDLS, CDR2 YYNGEE. The CDR3 has 14 residues. CDR3 loop: CASSVGDYNSPLHF. The CDR3 nucleotides are TGTGCCAGCAGCGTAGGAGATTATAATTCACCCCTCCACTTT.

This chain connects TRBV3-1 (or the pseudogene TRBV3-2) to TRBJ2-7; perhaps TRBD1 as D (5 bases). The CDR3 has 13 residues. Per the germline V gene, CDR1 is LGHDT and CDR2 is YNNKEL (reference sequence). Between the trimmed V and J ends, which lost 2 bases and 1 base, there was a span of 6 bases. The CDR3 region is CASSQSGSYEQYF. CDR3 in DNA: TGTGCCAGCAGCCAATCAGGGTCCTACGAGCAGTACTTC.